The present T cell receptor beta chain was sequenced within a study of identical twins (dated by TCRdb to 2016 to 2017). In the study overall: TCR alpha and beta repertoires from monozygotic twins, unrelated adults of various ages and cord blood were deep-sequenced to test whether fetal clonotypes persist. To rule out contamination, replicate twin experiments were performed at different times with different library preparation protocols.

This clonotype was counted between two and nine times. Its binding antigen is unknown. No qualities accompany the bases; no much larger clone lies one base away. V is pruned by 7 bases and J by 0 bases, leaving 24 bases of the junction without a gene match. The CDR1 and CDR2 encoded by the germline V gene are ENHRY and SYGVKD. Spanning cysteine to phenylalanine, the CDR3 consists of 21 amino acids. CDR3 DNA only is kept here, 63 bases in frame from base 1. All donors were healthy Caucasians. The twin cohort comprised three pairs of female monozygotic twins, all aged roughly 18 to 30 years. RNA for TCR libraries was isolated from peripheral blood mononuclear cells. The library was made by 5' RACE. The instrument given in TCRdb is Illumina HiSeq 2000. A universal primer binding site was added through template switching, and the final cDNA carried a unique molecular identifier so that TCR cDNA molecules could be counted accurately. Specific primers in the conserved constant-segment region were used to synthesize first-strand cDNA for the TCR alpha and beta chains. Each cDNA library was double barcoded, with a SMART-Mk sample barcode plus Illumina barcodes, to control for contamination. TruSeq adapter sequences, together with Illumina sample barcodes, were added in two successive PCR steps. The Illumina HiSeq platform was used with custom primers to sequence TCR alpha and beta cDNA libraries. The authors' pipeline ran thus. Raw reads were processed with MiGEC to extract unique molecular identifiers, and MiXCR was used to determine CDR3 positions. Recombination models were inferred per individual with the repgenHMM and IGoR tools using an EM algorithm. The analysis of shared clonotypes was done with the tcR package in R, with sharing normalized by the product of cloneset sizes. To study raw recombination free of thymic and clonal selection effects, out-of-frame nonproductive sequences were analyzed. TCRdb's own reprocessing of the public reads used fastp at Q25 and MiXCR and kept productive beta chains. Each CDR3 protein appears once, grouped with its most common genes and DNA. In this record, the V and J calls reflect TCRdb's handling and not the investigators' own analysis. The sample table shows hundreds of thousands of distinct CDR3 sequences, and under 8.5% are seen once. The leading ten clones occupy over 1.5% of the sample.

Study-level results and caveats: The excess sharing between twins in beta out-of-frame sequences was weaker because fewer shared sequences reduced the signal-to-noise ratio. Abundant cord blood beta clonotypes had fewer insertions, young adult naive repertoires showed a similar but weaker trend, and memory repertoires showed no such trend. Recombination models systematically underestimated out-of-frame TCR alpha sharing in monozygotic twins but agreed with sharing between unrelated individuals. Conclusions relied on cross-sectional statistical analysis, since the same donors could not be followed over many years. Out-of-frame TCR alpha sequences shared between twins showed an excess of low generation-probability sequences compared with coincidental sharing between unrelated individuals. Invariant T cells such as MAIT and iNKT could partly confound zero-insertion analyses, although diverse VJ usage argued against such confounding for most clonotypes.

This sample was also put to use in a study of yellow fever vaccine responses in identical twins. Reported in the second study: The authors reported that the T cell response to vaccination in identical twins appeared partly convergent and partly personalized. The study precisely tracked vaccine-responding T cell clones in identical twins.

The source material was PBMCs. This sequence was found in a woman younger than 35 in good health. The rearranged segments are TRBV10-3 and TRBJ2-4; 7 bases in the middle match TRBD1. The CDR3: CAIISLEGARGRHEAKNIQYF. The nucleotide sequence reads TGTGCCATCATATCGCTCGAGGGGGCCAGGGGCAGACATGAAGCCAAAAACATTCAGTACTTC.